These T cell receptor beta chains were read from a single sample in a study of tumor T cells in aggressive B-cell lymphoma. The method was immunoSEQ multiplex PCR; TCRdb's version includes in-frame clones alone and lacks a portion of them. The sample carries about 7,900 clones, around 86% recorded once. Specimen: tumor tissue. The receptors come from an adult with diffuse large B cell lymphoma. CDR3s include the opening cysteine and the closing phenylalanine or tryptophan. A D gene is named only where the DNA matches it firmly. Expanded clones are given a class, and other clones once, few, many or no size at all.

clone size,D gene,V gene,J gene,CDR3 protein,CDR3 DNA
-,TRBD2,TRBV7-3,TRBJ2-1,CASSLMAGDNNEQFF,TGTGCCAGCAGCTTAATGGCGGGGGATAACAATGAGCAGTTCTTC
-,-,TRBV25-1,TRBJ1-1,CASSDSARGSEAFF,TGTGCCAGCAGTGATAGTGCCCGAGGGTCTGAAGCTTTCTTT
-,-,TRBV7-2,TRBJ2-3,CASSFAVSTDTQYF,TGTGCCAGCAGCTTTGCGGTTAGCACAGATACGCAGTATTTT
-,-,TRBV7-9,TRBJ2-5,CASSLVSRTQETQYF,TGTGCCAGCAGCTTAGTATCCAGAACCCAAGAGACCCAGTACTTC
-,TRBD2,TRBV7-3,TRBJ2-2,CASSPGLAGGGELFF,TGTGCCAGCAGCCCAGGACTAGCGGGAGGGGGGGAGCTGTTTTTT
-,TRBD2,TRBV2,TRBJ2-1,CASSDPDPLAGAYNEQFF,TGTGCCAGCAGTGATCCCGACCCACTAGCGGGAGCATACAATGAGCAGTTCTTC
-,TRBD1,TRBV7-2,TRBJ1-1,CASSPIRQGPTTVTEAFF,TGTGCCAGCAGCCCAATCAGACAGGGGCCAACAACGGTCACTGAAGCTTTCTTT
-,-,TRBV28,TRBJ2-7,CASSSLYEQYF,TGTGCCAGCAGTTCACTCTACGAGCAGTACTTC
-,-,TRBV5-1,TRBJ1-1,CASSLVGSDTEAFF,TGCGCCAGCAGCTTGGTAGGGAGTGACACTGAAGCTTTCTTT
once,-,TRBV4-1,TRBJ2-1,CASSQDWGLHNEQFF,TGCGCCAGCAGCCAAGATTGGGGGCTGCACAATGAGCAGTTCTTC
-,TRBD2,TRBV29-1,TRBJ2-1,CSVALAGRGTYNEQFF,TGCAGCGTCGCACTAGCGGGAAGGGGGACCTACAATGAGCAGTTCTTC
-,-,TRBV27,TRBJ1-1,CASNSRGPDTEAFF,TGTGCCAGCAATTCCAGGGGTCCGGACACTGAAGCTTTCTTT
-,TRBD1,TRBV5-1,TRBJ2-4,CASSLAGTGVAKNIQYF,TGCGCCAGCAGCTTGGCCGGGACAGGCGTCGCCAAAAACATTCAGTACTTC
-,-,TRBV9,TRBJ2-3,CASSPDRRGGTDTQYF,TGTGCCAGCAGCCCCGACCGCAGGGGAGGCACAGATACGCAGTATTTT
-,-,TRBV9,TRBJ1-2,CASSVVTGSANYGYTF,TGTGCCAGCAGCGTAGTAACAGGATCAGCTAACTATGGCTACACCTTC
few,TRBD1,TRBV7-6,TRBJ2-7,CASRAGTGESSYEQYF,TGTGCCAGCAGGGCCGGGACAGGCGAAAGCTCCTACGAGCAGTACTTC
-,-,TRBV7-9,TRBJ1-5,CASSLAADQPQHF,TGTGCCAGCAGCTTAGCGGCAGATCAGCCCCAGCATTTT
-,TRBD2,TRBV27,TRBJ2-3,CASTRGRVTDTQYF,TGTGCCAGCACCCGCGGGAGGGTGACAGATACGCAGTATTTT
-,-,TRBV11-2,TRBJ2-3,CASSLLTGRGTDTQYF,TGTGCCAGCAGCCTACTAACAGGCCGGGGCACAGATACGCAGTATTTT
-,-,TRBV5-4,TRBJ2-1,CASSPLEQGPYNEQFF,TGTGCCAGCTCTCCCCTAGAACAGGGCCCCTACAATGAGCAGTTCTTC
-,TRBD1,TRBV11-1,TRBJ2-5,CASSSGTDTWTQYF,TGTGCCAGCAGCTCTGGGACAGATACATGGACCCAGTACTTC
once,-,TRBV11-2,TRBJ1-4,CASSLDLYLEKLFF,TGTGCCAGCAGCTTAGATTTGTATCTTGAAAAACTGTTTTTT
-,-,TRBV7-9,TRBJ2-2,CASSPDWNTGELFF,TGTGCCAGCAGCCCGGACTGGAACACCGGGGAGCTGTTTTTT
-,TRBD2,TRBV5-4,TRBJ2-7,CASSRTSGAEYEQYF,TGTGCCAGCAGCCGGACTAGCGGGGCTGAATACGAGCAGTACTTC
-,TRBD2,TRBV7-2,TRBJ2-1,CASSPGLAGAQEQFF,TGTGCCAGCAGCCCGGGACTAGCGGGAGCTCAGGAGCAGTTCTTC
-,-,TRBV19,TRBJ2-1,CASSQNYNEQFF,TGTGCCAGTAGTCAAAACTACAATGAGCAGTTCTTC
-,-,TRBV27,TRBJ1-4,CASSLTPGVGKLFF,TGTGCCAGCAGTTTAACCCCCGGGGTCGGAAAACTGTTTTTT
-,TRBD1,TRBV29-1,TRBJ2-5,CSGDRDQETQYF,TGCAGCGGGGACAGGGATCAAGAGACCCAGTACTTC
once,-,TRBV6-6,TRBJ2-2,CASSYPGTKTGELFF,TGTGCCAGCAGTTACCCCGGGACAAAAACCGGGGAGCTGTTTTTT
-,-,TRBV27,TRBJ2-7,CASSLRTGWSSGYEQYF,TGTGCCAGCAGTTTAAGAACAGGGTGGTCGTCGGGCTACGAGCAGTACTTC
-,-,TRBV28,TRBJ2-2,CASSLGTSNTGELFF,TGTGCCAGCAGTTTAGGGACATCGAACACCGGGGAGCTGTTTTTT
-,TRBD2,TRBV7-2,TRBJ2-3,CASRTGTSGFTDTQYF,TGTGCCAGCAGGACCGGGACTAGCGGTTTCACAGATACGCAGTATTTT